The rows below give T cell receptor beta chains drawn from one sample of a study of cytomegalovirus exposure and HLA in healthy donors. Sequencing was performed with immunoSEQ multiplex PCR; in TCRdb, only in-frame clones are kept and a portion is missing. The data contain under 300,000 clones, 65% to 85% of them singletons. Source material: PBMCs. The receptors shown here come from a female donor in good health and CMV-seronegative. Both conserved end residues are part of each CDR3. A D gene is named only where the DNA matches it firmly. Clone size is stated in some rows and not others, as once, few, many or a class when expanded.

CDR3,DNA,size,V,J,D
CASSWGRRSGELFF,TGTGCCAGCAGTTGGGGCAGAAGGTCCGGGGAGCTGTTTTTT,few,TRBV6-5,TRBJ2-2,NA
CASSPPTSGRRFSGANVLTF,TGTGCCAGCAGCCCGCCGACTAGCGGGAGACGATTCTCTGGGGCCAACGTCCTGACTTTC,once,TRBV7-3,TRBJ2-6,TRBD2
CASSPPRLTLNTEAFF,TGTGCCAGCAGCCCCCCCAGACTAACACTGAACACTGAAGCTTTCTTT,NA,TRBV7-8,TRBJ1-1,NA
CASSFGGDEQYF,TGCGCCAGCAGCTTCGGGGGAGACGAGCAGTACTTC,NA,TRBV5-1,TRBJ2-7,NA
CASSLTSGPNEQFF,TGTGCCAGCAGCTTAACGAGCGGGCCTAATGAGCAGTTCTTC,NA,TRBV7-3,TRBJ2-1,NA
CASSLRSGPNTEAFF,TGTGCCAGCAGTTTAAGGTCAGGGCCGAACACTGAAGCTTTCTTT,NA,TRBV27,TRBJ1-1,NA
CSVEGSPSYEQYF,TGCAGCGTTGAGGGGAGTCCCTCTTACGAGCAGTACTTC,NA,TRBV29-1,TRBJ2-7,NA
CASSLDRGLNTGELFF,TGCGCCAGCAGCTTGGACAGGGGGCTGAACACCGGGGAGCTGTTTTTT,NA,TRBV5-1,TRBJ2-2,TRBD1
CASSTDRVVGREQYF,TGTGCCAGCAGTACTGACAGGGTTGTAGGGCGGGAGCAGTACTTC,few,TRBV6-5,TRBJ2-7,TRBD1
CASSTDSYISYEQYF,TGCGCCAGCAGCACCGACAGCTACATTTCCTACGAGCAGTACTTC,NA,TRBV4-1,TRBJ2-7,NA
CASSQVRLAGNNEQFF,TGTGCCAGCAGCCAAGTCCGACTAGCGGGAAACAATGAGCAGTTCTTC,NA,TRBV14,TRBJ2-1,TRBD2
CASSIGSTEDYEQYF,TGTGCCAGCAGCATAGGGTCGACCGAGGACTACGAGCAGTACTTC,NA,TRBV7-9,TRBJ2-7,NA
CASSLSITGVRYGYTF,TGTGCCAGCTCACTATCTATTACAGGGGTCCGCTATGGCTACACCTTC,NA,TRBV18,TRBJ1-2,TRBD1
CASSQDGSGRASRNEQFF,TGTGCCAGCAGCCAAGATGGAAGCGGGAGGGCCTCTCGGAATGAGCAGTTCTTC,once,TRBV4-2,TRBJ2-1,TRBD2
CSSSVGATATNEKLFF,TGTTCCAGCAGCGTAGGGGCGACAGCAACTAATGAAAAACTGTTTTTT,once,TRBV7-9,TRBJ1-4,NA
CASSLAAAAGPQHF,TGTGCCAGCAGCTTAGCCGCGGCGGCGGGGCCCCAGCATTTT,few,TRBV7-8,TRBJ1-5,NA
CAGQGTINEKLFF,TGTGCCGGACAGGGTACAATTAATGAAAAACTGTTTTTT,NA,TRBV7-9,TRBJ1-4,TRBD1
CASNLISSYNSPLHF,TGTGCCAGCAACCTGATCAGCTCCTATAATTCACCCCTCCACTTT,NA,TRBV2,TRBJ1-6,NA
CASSLGQNYGYTF,TGTGCCAGCAGTTTGGGCCAAAACTATGGCTACACCTTC,NA,TRBV28,TRBJ1-2,NA
CASSEYGSRDNEQFF,TGTGCCAGCAGTGAATACGGGAGTCGGGACAATGAGCAGTTCTTC,NA,TRBV2,TRBJ2-1,NA
CASRPGTRTDTQYF,TGTGCCAGCAGACCCGGGACTCGCACAGATACGCAGTATTTT,NA,TRBV6-5,TRBJ2-3,NA
CASVARGRTDTQYF,TGTGCCAGTGTCGCGCGGGGACGCACAGATACGCAGTATTTT,NA,TRBV19,TRBJ2-3,NA
CASSFPGQGGQPQHF,TGTGCCAGTAGTTTTCCGGGACAGGGTGGTCAGCCCCAGCATTTT,once,TRBV19,TRBJ1-5,TRBD1
CASSPAALAGGAGGYEQYF,TGTGCCAGCAGTCCCGCTGCACTAGCGGGAGGCGCTGGGGGCTACGAGCAGTACTTC,NA,TRBV28,TRBJ2-7,TRBD2
CASSPGTSGRWAGELFF,TGTGCCAGCAGCCCCGGGACTAGCGGGAGATGGGCCGGGGAGCTGTTTTTT,NA,TRBV7-9,TRBJ2-2,TRBD2
CASSEVQRNSPLHF,TGTGCCAGCAGTGAAGTGCAGAGGAATTCACCCCTCCACTTT,NA,TRBV25-1,TRBJ1-6,NA